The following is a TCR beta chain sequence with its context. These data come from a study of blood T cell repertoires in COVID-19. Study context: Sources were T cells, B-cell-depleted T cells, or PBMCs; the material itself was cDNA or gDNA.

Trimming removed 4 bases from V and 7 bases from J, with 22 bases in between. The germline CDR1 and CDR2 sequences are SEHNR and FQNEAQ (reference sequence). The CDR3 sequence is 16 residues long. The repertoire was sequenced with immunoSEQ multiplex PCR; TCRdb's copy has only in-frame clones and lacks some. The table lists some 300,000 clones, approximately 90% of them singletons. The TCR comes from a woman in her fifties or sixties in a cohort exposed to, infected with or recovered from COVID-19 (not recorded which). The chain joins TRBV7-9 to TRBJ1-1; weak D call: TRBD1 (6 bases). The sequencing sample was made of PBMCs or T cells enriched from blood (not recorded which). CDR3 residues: CASSSNLRQGLSEAFF. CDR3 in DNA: TGTGCCAGCAGCTCTAACCTAAGGCAGGGGCTGAGTGAAGCTTTCTTT.